Below, 7 T cell receptor beta chains from the same sample are listed, as sequenced in a study of blood T cell repertoires in COVID-19. The table came from immunoSEQ multiplex PCR; TCRdb's copy has only in-frame clones and leaves some out. The sample includes fewer than 250,000 clones, 83% of them seen just once. The sequenced sample consisted of peripheral blood. These receptors were taken from a man aged 45-60 years with active or convalescent COVID-19.

This chain uses TRBV7-6 with TRBJ2-6; 7 nucleotides match TRBD1. Trimming cost V 4 bases and J 2 bases; bases outside gene matches: 2. The germline V gene encodes CDR1 SGHVS and CDR2 FNYEAQ. This CDR3 comprises 15 residues. The CDR3 reads CASSSTGTGANVLTF. CDR3 sequence (DNA): TGTGCCAGCAGCTCGACAGGGACTGGGGCCAACGTCCTGACTTTC.

The rearrangement uses TRBV24-1 and TRBJ2-1; 9 bases map to TRBD2. V shed 5 bases and J 8 bases; nucleotides not matched to a gene: 9. Germline V CDR1 and CDR2: KGHDR, SFDVKD. This CDR3 contains 15 residues. In DNA, the CDR3 is TGTGCCACCAGTGGAGGTCCTAGCGGGAACCATGAGCAGTTCTTC. As protein: CATSGGPSGNHEQFF.

This clone was seen a single time. The chain employs TRBV28 and TRBJ2-3, with TRBD1 as a possible D gene (6 bases). The length of the CDR3 is 13 residues. The germline CDR1 and CDR2 sequences are MDHEN and SYDVKM. V lost 10 bases and J lost 2, with 13 bases in between. The CDR3 is CAISTGSTDTQYF. The CDR3 DNA reads as TGTGCCATCTCGACAGGCTCCACAGATACGCAGTATTTT.

A single count supports this clone. The J gene is TRBJ1-5, the V gene TRBV24-1; 9 nucleotides match TRBD1. The CDR3 runs 14 residues. Per germline, CDR1 KGHDR and CDR2 SFDVKD. J was trimmed by 7 bases and V by 3 bases; bases with no gene match: 3. CDR3 nucleotides: TGTGCCACCAGTGATGGACAGGGGAAACAGCCCCAGCATTTT. Translation gives CATSDGQGKQPQHF.

This chain uses TRBV3-1 (or the pseudogene TRBV3-2) with TRBJ2-1; 7 positions match TRBD2. Germline-derived CDR1 and CDR2 are LGHDT and YNNKEL (reference sequence). This CDR3 region has 15 residues. After removal of 2 bases from V and 4 bases from J, the junction contained 5 bases not matched to a gene. The CDR3 loop is CASSQPGGRYNEQFF. The DNA for the CDR3 is TGTGCCAGCAGCCAACCGGGAGGAAGGTACAATGAGCAGTTCTTC.

V is TRBV5-1 and J is TRBJ2-2; D is possibly TRBD2 (5 bases). The CDR3 covers 12 residues. Trimming pared 3 bases from V and 6 bases from J, leaving 6 bases between. Germline V gives CDR1 SGHRS, CDR2 YFSETQ. The CDR3 sequence is CASSWEPGELFF. The CDR3 coding sequence is TGCGCCAGCAGCTGGGAGCCCGGGGAGCTGTTTTTT.

This clone was seen only once. V gene TRBV19 combines with J gene TRBJ1-1; TRBD1 might be the D (5 bases). Germline V gene sequence: CDR1 LNHDA, CDR2 SQIVND (reference sequence). V gave up 7 bases and J gave up 1 base, with 10 bases separating them. The CDR3 length is 13 residues. The CDR3 bases are TGTGCCAGTACGGAGGGGAGGAACACTGAAGCTTTCTTT. It encodes CASTEGRNTEAFF.